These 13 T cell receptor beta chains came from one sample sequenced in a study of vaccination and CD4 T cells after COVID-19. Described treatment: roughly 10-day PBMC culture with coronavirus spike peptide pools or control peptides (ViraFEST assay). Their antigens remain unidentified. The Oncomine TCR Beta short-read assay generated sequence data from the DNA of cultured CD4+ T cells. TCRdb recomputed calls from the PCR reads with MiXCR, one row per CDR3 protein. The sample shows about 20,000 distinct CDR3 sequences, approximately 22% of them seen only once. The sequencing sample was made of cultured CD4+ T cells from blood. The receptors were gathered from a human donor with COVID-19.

The CDR3 region has the DNA TGCACCGCCGGGGGGACCATGCAGTTCTTC. Translated: CTAGGTMQFF. The chain has TRBV29-1 and TRBJ2-1; 7 bases are shared with TRBD2. Germline-derived CDR1 and CDR2 are SQVTM and ANQGSEA. The CDR3 spans 10 residues.

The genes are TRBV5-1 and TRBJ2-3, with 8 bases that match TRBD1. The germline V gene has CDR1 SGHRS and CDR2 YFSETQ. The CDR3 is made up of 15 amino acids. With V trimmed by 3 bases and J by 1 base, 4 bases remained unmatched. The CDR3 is CASSSGQGGTDTQYF. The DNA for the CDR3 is TGCGCCAGCAGCTCTGGACAGGGTGGCACAGATACGCAGTATTTT.

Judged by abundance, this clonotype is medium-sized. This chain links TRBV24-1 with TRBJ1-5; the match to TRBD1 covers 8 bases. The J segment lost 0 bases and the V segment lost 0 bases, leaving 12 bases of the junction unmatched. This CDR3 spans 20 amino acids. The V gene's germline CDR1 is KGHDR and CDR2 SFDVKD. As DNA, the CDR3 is TGTGCCACCAGTGATTTGCATGCTAGTGGGACAGGCAATAGCAATCAGCCCCAGCATTTT. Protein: CATSDLHASGTGNSNQPQHF.

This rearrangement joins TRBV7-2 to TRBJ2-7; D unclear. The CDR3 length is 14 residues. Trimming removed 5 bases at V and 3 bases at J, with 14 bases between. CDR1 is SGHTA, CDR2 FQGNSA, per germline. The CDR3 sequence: CASSTTAARYEQYF. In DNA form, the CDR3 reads TGTGCCAGCAGCACCACCGCCGCCCGCTACGAGCAGTACTTC.

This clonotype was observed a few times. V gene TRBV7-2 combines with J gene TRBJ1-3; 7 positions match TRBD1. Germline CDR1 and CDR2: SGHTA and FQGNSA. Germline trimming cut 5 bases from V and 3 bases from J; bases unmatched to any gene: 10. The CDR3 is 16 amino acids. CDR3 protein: CASSLQTGKVGNTIYF. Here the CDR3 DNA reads TGTGCCAGCAGCCTTCAGACAGGGAAAGTTGGAAACACCATATATTTT.

DNA for the CDR3: TGCGCCAGCAGCTTGGGGGCGGGGGGGCATCAAGATACGCAGTATTTT. Encoded protein: CASSLGAGGHQDTQYF. V is TRBV5-1 and J is TRBJ2-3; 9 bases match TRBD2. V shed 0 bases and J 5 bases; nucleotides not matched to a gene: 7. The CDR3 has 16 residues. Germline lookup yields CDR1 SGHRS and CDR2 YFSETQ. Combining the CDR3 with reference TRBV5-1 and TRBJ2-3 gives the whole variable domain KAGVTQTPRYLIKTRGQQVTLSCSPISGHRSVSWYQQTPGQGLQFLFEYFSETQRNKGNFPGRFSGRQFSNSRSEMNVSTLELGDSALYLCASSLGAGGHQDTQYFGPGTRLTVL.

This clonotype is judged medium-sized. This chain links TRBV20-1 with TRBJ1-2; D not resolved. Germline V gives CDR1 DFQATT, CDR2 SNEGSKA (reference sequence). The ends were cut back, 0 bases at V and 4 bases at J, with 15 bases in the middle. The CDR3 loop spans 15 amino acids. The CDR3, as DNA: TGCAGTGCTAGAGATGGGGTCGGGGAATTCTATGGCTACACCTTC. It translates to CSARDGVGEFYGYTF.

The CDR3 region is CASSVDGGRTGELFF. The DNA of the CDR3 is TGTGCCAGCAGTGTCGATGGGGGACGGACCGGGGAGCTGTTTTTT. V is TRBV2 and J is TRBJ2-2; D is perhaps TRBD1 or TRBD2 (5 bases each). V lost 4 bases, J lost 5 bases, and 14 bases lay in between. This CDR3 comprises 15 residues. CDR1 is SNHLY, CDR2 FYNNEI, per germline.

CDR3 nucleotides: TGTGCCAGTAGTATAGCAACAGGGGGAGCAGATACGCAGTATTTT. It specifies CASSIATGGADTQYF. The J gene is TRBJ2-3, the V gene TRBV19, with TRBD1 matching 8 bases. There are 15 residues in the CDR3. V trimming: 1 base; J trimming: 4 bases; junction bases outside the gene matches: 4. Per the germline V gene, CDR1 is LNHDA and CDR2 is SQIVND (reference sequence).

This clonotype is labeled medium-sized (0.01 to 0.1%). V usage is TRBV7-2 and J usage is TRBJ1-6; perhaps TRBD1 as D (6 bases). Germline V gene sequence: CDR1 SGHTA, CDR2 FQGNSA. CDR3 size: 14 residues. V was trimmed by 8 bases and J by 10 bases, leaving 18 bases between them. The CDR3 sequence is CASSAKSGGSPLHF. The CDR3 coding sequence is TGTGCCAGCTCGGCAAAATCTGGGGGCTCACCCCTCCACTTT.

The CDR3 DNA is TGTGCCAGCAGGCGGGGGGGCACTAATGAAAAACTGTTTTTT. As protein: CASRRGGTNEKLFF. The chain links TRBV7-2 to TRBJ1-4, with D perhaps TRBD1 (6 bases). The CDR3 is 14 amino acids. The V and J ends lost 6 bases and 2 bases respectively, with 10 bases between them. Germline V gene data show CDR1 as SGHTA and CDR2 as FQGNSA.

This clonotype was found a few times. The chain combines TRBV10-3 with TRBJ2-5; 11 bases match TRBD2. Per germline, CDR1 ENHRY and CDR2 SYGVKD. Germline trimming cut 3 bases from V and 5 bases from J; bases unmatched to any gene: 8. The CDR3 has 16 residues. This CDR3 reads CAISDGLAGGLETQYF. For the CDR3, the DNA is TGTGCCATCAGTGATGGGTTAGCGGGGGGGCTTGAGACCCAGTACTTC.

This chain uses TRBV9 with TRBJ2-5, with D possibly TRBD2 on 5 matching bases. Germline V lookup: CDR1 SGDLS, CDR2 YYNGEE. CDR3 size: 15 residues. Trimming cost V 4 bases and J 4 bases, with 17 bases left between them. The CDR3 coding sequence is TGTGCCAGCAGCCTAAGTGAGGGAGCCCGAGAGACCCAGTACTTC. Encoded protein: CASSLSEGARETQYF.